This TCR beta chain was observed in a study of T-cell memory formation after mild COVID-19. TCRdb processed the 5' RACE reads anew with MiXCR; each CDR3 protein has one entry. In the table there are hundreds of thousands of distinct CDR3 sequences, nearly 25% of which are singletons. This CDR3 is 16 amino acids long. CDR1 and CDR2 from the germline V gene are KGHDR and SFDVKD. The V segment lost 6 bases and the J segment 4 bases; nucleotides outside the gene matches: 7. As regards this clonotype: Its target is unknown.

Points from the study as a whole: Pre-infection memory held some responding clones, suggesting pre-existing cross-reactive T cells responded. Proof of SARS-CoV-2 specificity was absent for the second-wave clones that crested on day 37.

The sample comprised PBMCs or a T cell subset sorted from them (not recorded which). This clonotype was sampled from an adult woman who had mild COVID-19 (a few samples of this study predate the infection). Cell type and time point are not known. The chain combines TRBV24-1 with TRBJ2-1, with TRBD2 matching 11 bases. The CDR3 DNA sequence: TGTGCCACCAGTCCACTAGCGGGAGTAGGGTACAATGAGCAGTTCTTC. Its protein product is CATSPLAGVGYNEQFF.